One and the same sample provided the 32 T cell receptor beta chains below, sequenced in a study of siplizumab effects on memory and regulatory T cells. Profiling relied on immunoSEQ multiplex PCR, and the TCRdb table lists in-frame clones only, not all of them. Counted here are around 100,000 clones, around 92% occurring once; the ten biggest clones make up roughly 2.7%. Specimen: CD4+ T cells sorted from blood. Receptors originate from a human donor in good health. Some clones in this sample may be carry-over from other donors' samples.

The chain joins TRBV6-5 to TRBJ2-3; D unresolved. V shed 6 bases and J shed 1 base, with 11 bases lying between them. The CDR3 consists of 14 residues. Germline CDR1 reads MNHEY; CDR2 reads SVGAGI. The CDR3 DNA sequence: TGTGCCAGCAGGATCGACGGAGGCACAGATACGCAGTATTTT. The encoded protein is CASRIDGGTDTQYF.

The chain is built from TRBV27 and TRBJ1-4; 8 bases map to TRBD1. V shed 9 bases and J 3 bases; nucleotides not matched to a gene: 6. The CDR3 is made up of 14 amino acids. CDR1 MNHEY and CDR2 SMNVEV come from the germline V gene (reference sequence). The CDR3 loop reads CASNYRGANEKLFF. CDR3 nucleotide sequence: TGTGCCAGTAACTACAGGGGGGCTAATGAAAAACTGTTTTTT.

This clone appeared a single time. The rearrangement uses TRBV11-2 and TRBJ2-7; TRBD2 matches at 9 bases. Trimming took 5 bases from V and 0 from J; bases not matched to a gene: 5. The CDR3 is made up of 15 amino acids. The V gene's germline CDR1 is SGHAT and CDR2 FQNNGV. The CDR3 is CASSQGSGSSYEQYF. The CDR3 region has the DNA TGTGCCAGCAGCCAAGGTAGCGGGAGCTCCTACGAGCAGTACTTC. Looking up the rest from reference TRBV11-2 and TRBJ2-7 gives the full variable domain: EAGVAQSPRYKIIEKRQSVAFWCNPISGHATLYWYQQILGQGPKLLIQFQNNGVVDDSQLPKDRFSAERLKGVDSTLKIQPAKLEDSAVYLCASSQGSGSSYEQYFGPGTRLTVT.

In DNA, the CDR3 is TGTGCCAGCAGTTTATCGTCTAGCGGGAGCAATGAGCAGTTCTTC. This codes for CASSLSSSGSNEQFF. The chain combines TRBV27 with TRBJ2-1, with 10 bases matching TRBD2. This CDR3 spans 15 amino acids. The ends lost 0 bases at V and 6 bases at J; junction bases unmatched: 2. Germline CDR1 and CDR2: MNHEY and SMNVEV (reference sequence).

This sequence joins TRBV10-1 and TRBJ2-1; 7 positions agree with TRBD2. Per the germline V gene, CDR1 is WNHNN and CDR2 is SYGVQD (reference sequence). After removal of 9 bases from V and 9 bases from J, the junction contained 8 bases not matched to a gene. The length of the CDR3 is 12 residues. CDR3 DNA: TGCGCCAGTTCGGCGGGAGCCACTGAGCAGTTCTTC. This translates into CASSAGATEQFF.

The J gene is TRBJ2-3, the V gene TRBV10-3; TRBD1 matches at 9 bases. The V gene end was trimmed by 6 bases and the J gene end by 3 bases; junction bases not matched to a gene: 4. The CDR3 has 14 amino acids. CDR1 is ENHRY, CDR2 SYGVKD, per germline. This CDR3 reads CAIRPGQGTDTQYF. In nucleotides, the CDR3 is TGTGCCATCAGACCGGGACAGGGAACAGATACGCAGTATTTT.

The rearrangement uses TRBV5-5 and TRBJ2-3, with a tentative D call TRBD2 (5 bases). The CDR3 has 13 residues. The ends were cut back, 1 base at V and 3 bases at J, with 6 bases in the middle. Germline-derived CDR1 and CDR2 are SGHKS and YYEKEE (reference sequence). In DNA form, the CDR3 reads TGTGCCAGCAGCTTGATAGCGACAGATACGCAGTATTTT. Translating gives CASSLIATDTQYF.

This rearrangement joins TRBV5-1 to TRBJ2-7; weak D call: TRBD2 (6 bases). From germline, CDR1 is SGHRS and CDR2 YFSETQ. The CDR3 sequence is 13 residues long. Deletions cut 0 bases from V and 2 bases from J, with 6 bases between. The CDR3 region has the DNA TGCGCCAGCAGCTTGGGGGAGGCCTACGAGCAGTACTTC. Translated: CASSLGEAYEQYF.

For the CDR3, the DNA is TGTGCCAGCAGTTACTCGAGTGGGGCCAACGTCCTGACTTTC. It is translated as CASSYSSGANVLTF. The chain couples TRBV6-5 to TRBJ2-6; D is undetermined. There are 14 residues in the CDR3. V was shortened by 0 bases and J by 3 bases, with 3 bases between the two germline ends. Germline CDR1 and CDR2: MNHEY and SVGAGI.

This clone showed up just once. The V and J genes are TRBV7-3 and TRBJ1-6; weak D call: TRBD1 (5 bases). The germline CDR1 and CDR2 sequences are SGHTA and FQGTGA. The V gene lost 5 bases and the J gene lost 14 bases, with 16 bases spanning the gap. The CDR3 has 13 residues. The CDR3 spells CASSEGRLGSLHF. The CDR3 DNA follows: TGTGCCAGCAGCGAGGGACGACTCGGATCCCTCCACTTT.

The chain employs TRBV2 and TRBJ2-4; 7 positions agree with TRBD2. The V segment lost 2 bases and the J segment 8 bases; nucleotides outside the gene matches: 12. This CDR3 is 16 amino acids long. The germline CDR1 and CDR2 sequences are SNHLY and FYNNEI. The CDR3 nucleotides are TGTGCCAGCAGTGAATCTTCGGCGGGAGATGTCCACATTCAGTACTTC. It is translated as CASSESSAGDVHIQYF.

The genes are TRBV27 and TRBJ1-1, with D possibly matching TRBD1 (6 bases). CDR1 is MNHEY, CDR2 SMNVEV, per germline (reference sequence). V was pared by 5 bases and J by 7 bases, with 17 bases between. This CDR3 contains 14 residues. CDR3 protein: CASSPRTDNSEAFF. In DNA, the CDR3 is TGTGCCAGCAGTCCGAGGACAGATAATAGTGAAGCTTTCTTT.

This clone has more than one count but fewer than ten. The chain joins TRBV6-6 to TRBJ1-1; no definite D call. V shed 5 bases and J shed 6 bases, with 10 bases lying between them. The CDR3 sequence is 12 residues long. Germline CDR1 is MNHNY and CDR2 is SVGAGI (reference sequence). CDR3 DNA sequence: TGTGCCAGCAGTCTCTTTGGGGCTGAAGCTTTCTTT. Protein: CASSLFGAEAFF.

On this clone: The germline gene is not matched at one end of the junction; a read error may be the cause. This chain uses TRBV7-7 with TRBJ2-3; 9 bases line up with TRBD2. The germline V gene has CDR1 SSHAT and CDR2 FNYEAQ (reference sequence). CDR3 length: 16 residues. This CDR3 reads CASSLGLAGTADTQYF. The CDR3 region has the DNA TGTGCTAGCAGCTTAGGTCTAGCGGGAACGGCAGATACGCAGTATTTT.

V usage is TRBV15 and J usage is TRBJ2-4; no reliable D call. The CDR3 sequence is 16 residues long. Trimming removed 4 bases at V and 1 base at J, with 14 bases between. Germline V gene sequence: CDR1 LNHNV, CDR2 YYDKDF (reference sequence). The CDR3 region has the DNA TGTGCCACCAGCAAAGGAGTCTCTGGGGCCAAAAACATTCAGTACTTC. This codes for CATSKGVSGAKNIQYF.

The rearrangement links TRBV5-1 to TRBJ2-2, with D possibly TRBD2 on 6 matching bases. The germline V gene has CDR1 SGHRS and CDR2 YFSETQ. The CDR3 is made up of 14 amino acids. The V end was cut by 7 bases, the J end by 4 bases, with 14 bases between. CDR3 protein: CASGTLGGTGELFF. DNA for the CDR3: TGCGCCAGCGGGACTCTTGGGGGCACCGGGGAGCTGTTTTTT.

This clone has just a few counts. The chain links TRBV7-2 to TRBJ2-1; maybe TRBD1 (6 bases). The germline V gene encodes CDR1 SGHTA and CDR2 FQGNSA. Trimming removed 4 bases at V and 5 bases at J, with 12 bases between. The CDR3 spans 14 residues. CDR3 sequence (DNA): TGTGCCAGCAGCTCGGGACATTTAAACAATGAGCAGTTCTTC. It specifies CASSSGHLNNEQFF. Complete variable domain (other parts from reference TRBV7-2 and TRBJ2-1): GAGVSQSPSNKVTEKGKDVELRCDPISGHTALYWYRQSLGQGLEFLIYFQGNSAPDKSGLPSDRFSAERTGGSVSTLTIQRTQQEDSAVYLCASSSGHLNNEQFFGPGTRLTVL.

The rearrangement uses TRBV5-6 and TRBJ1-2; TRBD1 matches at 8 bases. The germline CDR1 and CDR2 sequences are SGHDT and YYEEEE. This CDR3 is built from 17 residues. The V segment lost 0 bases and the J segment 3 bases; nucleotides outside the gene matches: 10. This chain's CDR3 is CASSLGLGTGWDYGYTF. DNA for the CDR3: TGTGCCAGCAGCTTGGGATTAGGGACAGGTTGGGACTATGGCTACACCTTC.

The chain couples TRBV7-3 to TRBJ2-2; D perhaps matches TRBD1 (6 bases). Germline CDR1 reads SGHTA; CDR2 reads FQGTGA. V was cut by 6 bases and J by 3 bases, with 17 bases left in between. CDR3 length: 16 amino acids. CDR3 sequence: CASSPKGGVDTGELFF. CDR3 nucleotides: TGTGCCAGCAGTCCTAAAGGGGGAGTCGACACCGGGGAGCTGTTTTTT. The full variable domain, its missing parts supplied by reference TRBV7-3 and TRBJ2-2, is GAGVSQTPSNKVTEKGKYVELRCDPISGHTALYWYRQSLGQGPEFLIYFQGTGAADDSGLPNDRFFAVRPEGSVSTLKIQRTERGDSAVYLCASSPKGGVDTGELFFGEGSRLTVL.

This sequence joins TRBV14 and TRBJ1-2; a weak D match, TRBD1 (6 bases). CDR1 SGHDN and CDR2 FVKESK come from the germline V gene. V lost 4 bases and J lost 11, with 29 bases in between. The CDR3 covers 17 residues. CDR3: CASSLSGGRTAVWGYTF. As DNA, the CDR3 is TGTGCCAGCAGCCTTTCGGGGGGGCGTACAGCCGTATGGGGGTACACCTTC. The whole variable domain, filled in from reference TRBV14 and TRBJ1-2, reads EAGVTQFPSHSVIEKGQTVTLRCDPISGHDNLYWYRRVMGKEIKFLLHFVKESKQDESGMPNNRFLAERTGGTYSTLKVQPAELEDSGVYFCASSLSGGRTAVWGYTFGSGTRLTVV.

The chain links TRBV28 to TRBJ2-7, with 7 bases lining up with TRBD2. This CDR3 is 15 amino acids long. Trimming cost V 5 bases and J 2 bases; bases outside gene matches: 9. Germline assignment: CDR1 MDHEN and CDR2 SYDVKM. The CDR3 loop is CASSPGGSGAYEQYF. As DNA, the CDR3 is TGTGCCAGCAGTCCGGGGGGTAGCGGAGCCTACGAGCAGTACTTC.

Written as DNA, the CDR3 is TGTGCCAGCAGCTTTGGTCTGGGATTCGGCACAGATACGCAGTATTTT. The encoded protein is CASSFGLGFGTDTQYF. The rearrangement uses TRBV7-3 and TRBJ2-3; D is undetermined. The germline gives CDR1 SGHTA, CDR2 FQGTGA. Trimming stripped 3 bases from V and 1 base from J, with 14 bases between. The CDR3 is 16 residues long.

The chain joins TRBV5-1 to TRBJ2-3; D gene unclear. Trimming removed 4 bases from V and 2 bases from J, with 11 bases in between. CDR3 length equals 14 residues. In germline, CDR1 is SGHRS, CDR2 YFSETQ. In DNA form, the CDR3 reads TGCGCCAGCAGCCATGGCACAGACACAGATACGCAGTATTTT. Translating gives CASSHGTDTDTQYF.

The chain employs TRBV10-3 and TRBJ2-5; 7 nucleotides align to TRBD1. The CDR3 is 18 amino acids. Trimming cost V 3 bases and J 10 bases; bases outside gene matches: 23. The germline gives CDR1 ENHRY, CDR2 SYGVKD. CDR3 DNA: TGTGCCATCAGTGATTACGTGGGACAGTACAATCTAGTTGGTGGCCAGTACTTC. Protein: CAISDYVGQYNLVGGQYF.

This clone was counted a single time. This chain links TRBV7-9 with TRBJ2-3; TRBD1 agrees at 8 bases. With 5 bases clipped from V and 5 bases from J, the junction kept 6 bases outside the gene matches. CDR1 SEHNR and CDR2 FQNEAQ come from the germline V gene (reference sequence). There are 14 residues in the CDR3. The CDR3 DNA sequence: TGTGCCAGCAGCATCCAGGGGGCGCGAGATACGCAGTATTTT. This encodes CASSIQGARDTQYF.

CDR3 sequence reads: CASIYTHRDRGSGYTF. The CDR3 DNA is TGTGCCAGCATTTATACCCACAGGGACAGGGGATCTGGCTACACCTTC. The chain uses TRBV19 and TRBJ1-2; TRBD1 agrees at 10 bases. This CDR3 is 16 amino acids long. The germline CDR1 and CDR2 sequences are LNHDA and SQIVND (reference sequence). The junction had 17 bases not matched to a gene; V was cut back by 9 bases and J by 7 bases.

This rearrangement joins TRBV21-1 to TRBJ2-6; the table assigns TRBD2, which was not confirmed against the DNA. TRBV21-1 corresponds to a pseudogene. The CDR3 is 16 residues long. Here the CDR3 DNA reads TGTGCCAGCAGCAAAGCCGGGGGGCCCGGGGCCAACGTCCTGACTTTC. Protein sequence: CASSKAGGPGANVLTF.

The chain has TRBV19 and TRBJ1-1, with D uncertain. Germline loops: CDR1 LNHDA, CDR2 SQIVND (reference sequence). V lost 3 bases to trimming and J lost 12 bases, with 14 bases between them. The CDR3 sequence is 12 residues long. For the CDR3, the DNA is TGTGCCAGTAGTATGAAACCGGCCGGGACTTTCTTT. Residues: CASSMKPAGTFF. The complete variable domain, with remaining parts taken from reference TRBV19 and TRBJ1-1, reads DGGITQSPKYLFRKEGQNVTLSCEQNLNHDAMYWYRQDPGQGLRLIYYSQIVNDFQKGDIAEGYSVSREKKESFPLTVTSAQKNPTAFYLCASSMKPAGTFFGQGTRLTVV.

The chain joins TRBV4-1 to TRBJ2-3; TRBD1 aligns across 8 bases. Germline V lookup: CDR1 MGHRA, CDR2 YSYEKL. V was pared by 3 bases and J by 1 base, with 3 bases of the junction left unmatched. The CDR3 loop spans 15 amino acids. The CDR3 DNA sequence: TGCGCCAGCAGCCACTCGGGACAGGGCACAGATACGCAGTATTTT. Amino acids: CASSHSGQGTDTQYF.

The chain is built from TRBV5-1 and TRBJ2-7, with D tentatively TRBD1 (5 bases). The CDR3 is 15 residues long. The V gene's germline CDR1 is SGHRS and CDR2 YFSETQ. With 3 bases removed from V and 6 bases from J, the gap between germline ends came to 19 bases. The CDR3 sequence is CASSSGWPFFGEQYF. CDR3 DNA: TGCGCCAGCAGCTCAGGGTGGCCTTTCTTCGGCGAGCAGTACTTC.

V usage is TRBV6-1 and J usage is TRBJ2-7; D might be TRBD1 (5 bases). CDR3 size: 14 residues. Trimming shortened V by 3 bases and J by 7 bases, and 16 bases separated the two germline ends. Germline V CDR1 and CDR2: MNHNS, SASEGT. This chain's CDR3 is CASSDSRTLEEQYF. The DNA for the CDR3 is TGTGCCAGCAGTGATTCCCGGACACTCGAAGAGCAGTACTTC.

The chain has TRBV5-1 and TRBJ1-2; 8 bases are a match to TRBD1. Germline trimming cut 3 bases from V and 4 bases from J; bases unmatched to any gene: 5. Germline V gene lookup returns CDR1 SGHRS and CDR2 YFSETQ. This CDR3 has 14 residues. The CDR3 region has the DNA TGCGCCAGCAGCTCAGGGGGCGACCTCTATGGCTACACCTTC. Translating gives CASSSGGDLYGYTF.